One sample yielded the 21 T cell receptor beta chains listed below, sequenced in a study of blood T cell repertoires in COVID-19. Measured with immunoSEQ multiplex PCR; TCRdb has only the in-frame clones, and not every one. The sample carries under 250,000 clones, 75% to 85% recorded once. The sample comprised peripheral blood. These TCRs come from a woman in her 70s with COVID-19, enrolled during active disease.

CDR3 protein: CAWSVLRANTEAFF. In nucleotides, the CDR3 is TGTGCCTGGAGTGTACTTAGAGCGAACACTGAAGCTTTCTTT. This sequence joins TRBV30 and TRBJ1-1; D gene uncertain. The CDR3 extends over 14 amino acids. Trimming removed 0 bases from V and 1 base from J, with 9 bases in between. Germline V gene lookup returns CDR1 GTSNPN and CDR2 SVGIG (reference sequence).

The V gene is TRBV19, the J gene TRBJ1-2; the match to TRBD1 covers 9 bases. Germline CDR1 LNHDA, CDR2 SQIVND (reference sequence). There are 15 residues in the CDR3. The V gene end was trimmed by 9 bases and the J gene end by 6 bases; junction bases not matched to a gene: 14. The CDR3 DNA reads TGTGCCAGCGTCCGGGACAGGGCTATATCAGATGGCTACACCTTC. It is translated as CASVRDRAISDGYTF.

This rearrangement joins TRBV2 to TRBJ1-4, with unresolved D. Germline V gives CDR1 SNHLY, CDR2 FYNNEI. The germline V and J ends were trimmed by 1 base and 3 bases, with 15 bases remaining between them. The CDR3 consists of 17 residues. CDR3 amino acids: CASSEERIELSNEKLFF. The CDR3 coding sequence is TGTGCCAGCAGTGAAGAGCGGATCGAGCTTTCTAATGAAAAACTGTTTTTT.

Here the CDR3 DNA reads TGTGCCAGCAAAGGGAGGGCGGGATCCTACAATGAGCAGTTCTTC. The encoded protein is CASKGRAGSYNEQFF. The V gene is TRBV2, the J gene TRBJ2-1; 7 bases fit TRBD2. Germline CDR1 SNHLY, CDR2 FYNNEI. The CDR3 is made up of 15 amino acids. Trimming at V came to 7 bases and at J to 1 base, leaving 7 bases not matched to a gene.

CDR3 residues: CASTRQGSTGELFF. Here the CDR3 DNA reads TGTGCCAGTACCCGACAGGGGTCGACCGGGGAGCTGTTTTTT. V is TRBV19 and J is TRBJ2-2; 8 bases are shared with TRBD1. The germline V gene has CDR1 LNHDA and CDR2 SQIVND (reference sequence). The CDR3 length is 14 residues. The V segment lost 7 bases and the J segment 5 bases; nucleotides outside the gene matches: 6.

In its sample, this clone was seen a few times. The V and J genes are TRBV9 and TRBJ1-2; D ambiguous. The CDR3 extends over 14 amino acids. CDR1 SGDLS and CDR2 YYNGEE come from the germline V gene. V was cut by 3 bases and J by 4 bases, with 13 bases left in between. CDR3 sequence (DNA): TGTGCCAGCAGCGGGGGAGGTGTGGCCTATGGCTACACCTTC. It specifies CASSGGGVAYGYTF. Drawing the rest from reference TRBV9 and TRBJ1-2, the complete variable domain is DSGVTQTPKHLITATGQRVTLRCSPRSGDLSVYWYQQSLDQGLQFLIQYYNGEERAKGNILERFSAQQFPDLHSELNLSSLELGDSALYFCASSGGGVAYGYTFGSGTRLTVV.

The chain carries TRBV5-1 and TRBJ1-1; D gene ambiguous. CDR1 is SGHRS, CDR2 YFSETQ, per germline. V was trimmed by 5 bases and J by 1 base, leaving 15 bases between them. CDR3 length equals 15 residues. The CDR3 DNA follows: TGCGCCAGCAGGCGGCGGGTTGGCGAGAACACTGAAGCTTTCTTT. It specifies CASRRRVGENTEAFF.

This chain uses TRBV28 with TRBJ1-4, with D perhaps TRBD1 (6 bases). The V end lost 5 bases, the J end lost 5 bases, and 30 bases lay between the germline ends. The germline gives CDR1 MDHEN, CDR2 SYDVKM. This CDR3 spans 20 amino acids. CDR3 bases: TGTGCCAGCAGTCCAATTCGTAAGGGGGGGTCCTCGCGATTGAATGAAAAACTGTTTTTT. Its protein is CASSPIRKGGSSRLNEKLFF.

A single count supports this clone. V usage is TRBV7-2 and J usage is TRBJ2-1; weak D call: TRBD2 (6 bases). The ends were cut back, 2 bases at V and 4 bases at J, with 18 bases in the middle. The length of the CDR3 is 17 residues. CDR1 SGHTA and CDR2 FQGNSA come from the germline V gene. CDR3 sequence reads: CASSLFSRELKYNEQFF. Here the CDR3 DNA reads TGTGCCAGCAGCTTATTTTCCCGGGAGCTAAAGTACAATGAGCAGTTCTTC.

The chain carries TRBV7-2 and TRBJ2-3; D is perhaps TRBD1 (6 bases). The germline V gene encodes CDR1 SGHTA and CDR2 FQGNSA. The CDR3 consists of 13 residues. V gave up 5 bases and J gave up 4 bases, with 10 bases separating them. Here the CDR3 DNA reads TGTGCCAGCAGCGATGGGGGCCCAGATACGCAGTATTTT. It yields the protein CASSDGGPDTQYF.

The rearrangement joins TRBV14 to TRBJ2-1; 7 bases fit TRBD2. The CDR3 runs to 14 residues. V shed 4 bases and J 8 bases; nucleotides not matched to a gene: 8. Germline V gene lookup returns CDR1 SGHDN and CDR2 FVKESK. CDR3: CASSLGLGFDEQFF. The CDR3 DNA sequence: TGTGCCAGCAGCCTCGGACTAGGATTCGATGAGCAGTTCTTC.

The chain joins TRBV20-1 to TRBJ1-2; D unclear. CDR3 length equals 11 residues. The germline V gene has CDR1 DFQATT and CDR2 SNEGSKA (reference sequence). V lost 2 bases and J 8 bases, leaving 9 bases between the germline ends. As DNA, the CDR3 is TGCAGTGCTAGAATTAATGAGGGCTACACCTTC. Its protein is CSARINEGYTF.

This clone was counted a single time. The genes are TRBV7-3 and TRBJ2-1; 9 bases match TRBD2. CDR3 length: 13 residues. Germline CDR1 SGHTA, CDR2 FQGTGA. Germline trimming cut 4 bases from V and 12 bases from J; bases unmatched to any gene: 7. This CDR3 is CASSSGTSLGQFF. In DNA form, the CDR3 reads TGTGCCAGCAGCTCGGGGACTAGCCTTGGGCAGTTCTTC.

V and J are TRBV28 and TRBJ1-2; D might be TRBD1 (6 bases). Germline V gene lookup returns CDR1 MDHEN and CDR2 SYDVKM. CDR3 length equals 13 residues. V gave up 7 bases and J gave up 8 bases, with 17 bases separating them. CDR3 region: CASNKEGTRGYTF. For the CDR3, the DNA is TGTGCCAGCAATAAAGAGGGGACACGGGGCTACACCTTC.

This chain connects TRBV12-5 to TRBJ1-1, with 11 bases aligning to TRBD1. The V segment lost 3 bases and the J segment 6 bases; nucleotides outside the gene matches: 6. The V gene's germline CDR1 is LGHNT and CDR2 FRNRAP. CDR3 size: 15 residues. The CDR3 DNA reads TGTGCTAGTGGTTTTAGGACAGGGGGCGGGTCTGAAGCTTTCTTT. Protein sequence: CASGFRTGGGSEAFF.

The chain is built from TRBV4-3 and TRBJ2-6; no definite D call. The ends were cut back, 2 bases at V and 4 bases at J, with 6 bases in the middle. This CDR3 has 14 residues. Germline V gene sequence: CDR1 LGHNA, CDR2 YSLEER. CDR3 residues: CASSQRGGANVLTF. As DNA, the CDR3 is TGCGCCAGCAGCCAAAGAGGCGGGGCCAACGTCCTGACTTTC.

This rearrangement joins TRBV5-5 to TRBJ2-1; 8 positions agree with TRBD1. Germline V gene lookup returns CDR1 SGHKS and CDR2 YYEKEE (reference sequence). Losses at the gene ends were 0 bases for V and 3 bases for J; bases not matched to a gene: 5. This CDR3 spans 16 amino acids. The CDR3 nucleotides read TGTGCCAGCAGCTTGGAAACAGGGGGAGGCTACAATGAGCAGTTCTTC. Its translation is CASSLETGGGYNEQFF.

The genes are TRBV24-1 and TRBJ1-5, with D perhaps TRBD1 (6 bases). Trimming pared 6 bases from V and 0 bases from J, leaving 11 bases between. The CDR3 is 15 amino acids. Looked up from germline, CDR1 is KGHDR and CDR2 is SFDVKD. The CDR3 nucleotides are TGTGCCACCAGTCCAGGACAGCATAGCAATCAGCCCCAGCATTTT. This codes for CATSPGQHSNQPQHF.

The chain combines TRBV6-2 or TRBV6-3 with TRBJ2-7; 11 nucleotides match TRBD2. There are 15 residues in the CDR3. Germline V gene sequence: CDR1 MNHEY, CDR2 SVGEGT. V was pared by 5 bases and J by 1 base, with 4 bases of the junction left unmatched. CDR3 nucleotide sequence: TGTGCCAGCAGTCGGAGACTAGCGGGATCCTACGAGCAGTACTTC. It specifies CASSRRLAGSYEQYF.

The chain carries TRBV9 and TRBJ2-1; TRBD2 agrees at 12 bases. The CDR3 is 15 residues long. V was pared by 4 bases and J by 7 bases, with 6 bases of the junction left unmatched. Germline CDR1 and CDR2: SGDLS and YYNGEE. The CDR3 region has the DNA TGTGCCAGCAGCCTAAGACTAGCGGGGGTGAATGAGCAGTTCTTC. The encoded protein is CASSLRLAGVNEQFF.

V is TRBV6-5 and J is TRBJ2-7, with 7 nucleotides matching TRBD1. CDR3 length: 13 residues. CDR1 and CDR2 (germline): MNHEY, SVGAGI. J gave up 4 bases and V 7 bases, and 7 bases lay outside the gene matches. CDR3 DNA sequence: TGTGCCAGCAACGACAGGGATTTGTACGAGCAGTACTTC. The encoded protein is CASNDRDLYEQYF.